This T cell receptor (beta chain) derives from a study of Tregs in tolerant kidney transplant recipients. Across the study: Mixed chimerism was transient after nonmyeloablative marrow transplants from related graft donors.

The CDR3 is 13 amino acids. V lost 3 bases and J 4 bases, leaving 10 bases between the germline ends. Germline V lookup: CDR1 SGHRS, CDR2 YFSETQ. The assay was immunoSEQ multiplex PCR, and TCRdb's table has in-frame clones only and misses some. The table lists about 73,000 clones, less than 95% of them singletons. Study-level results: Biological reproducibility was not directly addressed, but technical replication error appeared minimal. Expanding Tregs on activated donor B cells appeared to best identify donor-specific TCRbeta clones.

Remarks on this clone: Antigen: not known.

This TCR derives from a human donor who received a combined kidney and bone marrow transplant. The chain joins TRBV5-1 to TRBJ1-1; D is undetermined. The source was Tregs from blood, collected before the transplant. The CDR3 loop is CASSWEGGTEAFF. The CDR3 region has the DNA TGCGCCAGCAGCTGGGAAGGAGGCACTGAAGCTTTCTTT.